A single sample gave rise to the 5 T cell receptor beta chains below, sequenced in a study of breast tumors, draining lymph nodes, adjacent tissues. Axillary draining lymph nodes of breast cancer patients supplied the node samples. MiXCR, applied by TCRdb to the multiplex PCR reads, yields one record per CDR3 protein. The data show around 190,000 distinct CDR3 sequences, approximately 33% seen once. The material sequenced was axillary lymph node tissue. These receptors were taken from a female donor with breast cancer. Some clones in this sample may be carry-over from other donors' samples.

In this sample, this clonotype turned up many times. This chain connects TRBV10-2 to TRBJ2-7; the match to TRBD2 covers 7 bases. CDR3 size: 15 residues. The germline gives CDR1 WSHSY, CDR2 SAAADI. The junction had 14 bases not matched to a gene; V was cut back by 5 bases and J by 7 bases. CDR3 in amino acids: CASSRSSGASGEQYF. As DNA, the CDR3 is TGCGCCAGCAGTCGGTCGAGCGGGGCTTCGGGGGAGCAGTACTTC.

As regards this clonotype: Sequence at one end of the junction differs from germline and may be a read error. The chain recombines TRBV7-6 with TRBJ2-5; the match to TRBD2 covers 9 bases. The CDR3 extends over 17 amino acids. CDR1 is SGHVS, CDR2 FNYEAQ, per germline. The CDR3 is CASSLPKGLASEEPQYF. The DNA for the CDR3 is TGTGCCAGCAGCTTACCAAAGGGACTAGCTTCCGAAGAGCCCCAGTACTTC.

This clonotype was detected ten times or more. The V call is TRBV19, the J call TRBJ1-2; no clear D gene. The CDR3 extends over 14 amino acids. CDR1 is LNHDA, CDR2 SQIVND, per germline (reference sequence). Deletions cut 1 base from V and 4 bases from J, with 10 bases between. CDR3 residues: CASSIVQTPYGYTF. CDR3 coding DNA: TGTGCCAGTAGTATAGTACAGACCCCCTATGGCTACACCTTC.

The chain combines TRBV12-3 or TRBV12-4 with TRBJ1-2; the D is unclear. The CDR3 consists of 12 residues. The V end was cut by 7 bases, the J end by 8 bases, with 14 bases between. The CDR3 DNA follows: TGTGCCAGCATGGGTGGAGGAAGCGGCTACACCTTC. Its protein product is CASMGGGSGYTF.

This clonotype was seen repeatedly, ten times or more. V and J are TRBV19 and TRBJ2-7, with D uncertain. Germline V CDR1 and CDR2: LNHDA, SQIVND (reference sequence). The CDR3 is made up of 15 amino acids. Trimming pared 3 bases from V and 4 bases from J, leaving 16 bases between. The CDR3 is CASSIRPGAGYEQYF. The CDR3 nucleotides are TGTGCCAGTAGTATCCGCCCAGGCGCCGGGTACGAGCAGTACTTC. Full variable domain (rest looked up from reference TRBV19 and TRBJ2-7): DGGITQSPKYLFRKEGQNVTLSCEQNLNHDAMYWYRQDPGQGLRLIYYSQIVNDFQKGDIAEGYSVSREKKESFPLTVTSAQKNPTAFYLCASSIRPGAGYEQYFGPGTRLTVT.